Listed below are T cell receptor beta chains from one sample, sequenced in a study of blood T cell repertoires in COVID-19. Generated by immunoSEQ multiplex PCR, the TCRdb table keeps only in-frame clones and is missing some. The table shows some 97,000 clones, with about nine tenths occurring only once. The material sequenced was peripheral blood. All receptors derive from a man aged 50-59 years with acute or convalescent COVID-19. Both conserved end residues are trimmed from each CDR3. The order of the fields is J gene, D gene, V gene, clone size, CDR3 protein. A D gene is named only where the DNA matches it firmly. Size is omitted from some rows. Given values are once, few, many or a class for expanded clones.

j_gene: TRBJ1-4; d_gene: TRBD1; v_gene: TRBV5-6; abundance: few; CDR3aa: ASPPQGIRDSLNEKLF
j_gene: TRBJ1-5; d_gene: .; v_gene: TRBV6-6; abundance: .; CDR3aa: ASTGGLGNQPQH
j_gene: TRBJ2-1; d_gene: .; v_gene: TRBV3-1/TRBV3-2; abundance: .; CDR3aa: ASSQWRINSEQF
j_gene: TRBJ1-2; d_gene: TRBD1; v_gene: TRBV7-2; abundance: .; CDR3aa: ASSFDRDQVYT
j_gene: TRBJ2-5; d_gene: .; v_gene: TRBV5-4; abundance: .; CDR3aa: ASSQLQAQETQY
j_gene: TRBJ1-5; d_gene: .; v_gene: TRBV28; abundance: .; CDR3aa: ASSFQGFNQPQH
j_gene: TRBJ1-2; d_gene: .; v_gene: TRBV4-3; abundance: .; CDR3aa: ASSQDYGQDYGYT
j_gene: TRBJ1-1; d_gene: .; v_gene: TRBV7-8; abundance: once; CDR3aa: ASRAAVNTEAF
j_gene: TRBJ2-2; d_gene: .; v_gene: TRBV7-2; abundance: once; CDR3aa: ASSPVGTTNTGELF
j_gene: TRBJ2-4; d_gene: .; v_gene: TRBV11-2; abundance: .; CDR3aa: ASSLLGQGPDKNIQY
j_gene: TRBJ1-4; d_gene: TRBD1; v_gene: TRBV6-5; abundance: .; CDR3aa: ASSPGTGGEKLF
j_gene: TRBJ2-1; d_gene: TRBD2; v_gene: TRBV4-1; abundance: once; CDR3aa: ASSSGTRTYEQF
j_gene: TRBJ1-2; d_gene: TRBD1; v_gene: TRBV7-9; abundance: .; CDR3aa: ASSSTVTGGVGYGYT
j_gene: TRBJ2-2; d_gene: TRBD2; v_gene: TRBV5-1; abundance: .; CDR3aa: ASRSGIHTGELF
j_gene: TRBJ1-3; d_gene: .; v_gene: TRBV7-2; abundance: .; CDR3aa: ASSQYSGNTIY
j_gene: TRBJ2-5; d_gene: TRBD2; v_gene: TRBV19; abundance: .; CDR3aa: ASSPRGNGGQETQY
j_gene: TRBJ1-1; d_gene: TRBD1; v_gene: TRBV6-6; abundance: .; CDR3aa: ASSPHTGGPEAF
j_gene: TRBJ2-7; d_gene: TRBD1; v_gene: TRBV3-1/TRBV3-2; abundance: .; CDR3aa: ASSQGRGRGPEQY
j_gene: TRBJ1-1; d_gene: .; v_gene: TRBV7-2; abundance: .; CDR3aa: ASSTTGYTEAF
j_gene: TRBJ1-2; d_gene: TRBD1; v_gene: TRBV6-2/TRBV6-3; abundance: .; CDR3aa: ASSYLGQGI
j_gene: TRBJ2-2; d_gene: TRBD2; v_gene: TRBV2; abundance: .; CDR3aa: ASSLAGVSTGELF
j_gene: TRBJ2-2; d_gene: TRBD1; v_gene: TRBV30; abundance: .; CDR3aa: AWRQGTGELF
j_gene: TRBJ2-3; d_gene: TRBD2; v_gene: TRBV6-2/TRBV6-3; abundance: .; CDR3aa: ASSFTIGLAGVRDTQY
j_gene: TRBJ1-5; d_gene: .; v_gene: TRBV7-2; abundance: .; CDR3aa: ASSDQGYQPQH
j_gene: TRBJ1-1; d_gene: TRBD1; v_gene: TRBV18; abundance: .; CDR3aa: ASSPYDRGRGNYAEAF
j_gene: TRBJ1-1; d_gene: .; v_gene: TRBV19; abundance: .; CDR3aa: ASSIETTTGMNTEAF
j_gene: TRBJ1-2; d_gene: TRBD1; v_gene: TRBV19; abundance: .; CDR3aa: ASSRDRTGEGRGYT